The 5 T cell receptor beta chains listed next were all sequenced from one sample in a study of blood T cell repertoires in COVID-19. Some clones are missing from TCRdb's copy, which holds only in-frame ones; the method was immunoSEQ multiplex PCR. Among 110,000 to 150,000 clones listed, about 81% were seen once. The source material was peripheral blood. The origin of the receptors is a woman over 75 with acute or convalescent COVID-19.

V gene TRBV7-3 combines with J gene TRBJ2-5; unclear D gene. The CDR3 covers 15 residues. The germline V gene has CDR1 SGHTA and CDR2 FQGTGA. Trimming left V 0 bases short and J 1 base short, with 9 bases between. CDR3: CASSLTSSFQETQYF. CDR3 DNA: TGTGCCAGCAGCTTAACGTCGAGTTTCCAAGAGACCCAGTACTTC.

The genes are TRBV18 and TRBJ2-1; tentatively, D is TRBD1 (6 bases). Germline-derived CDR1 and CDR2 are KGHSH and LQKENI. The CDR3 length is 15 residues. Trimming left V 4 bases short and J 4 bases short, with 14 bases between. This CDR3 is CASSHGQPLYNEQFF. The CDR3 DNA sequence: TGTGCCAGCTCACATGGACAGCCCTTATACAATGAGCAGTTCTTC.

The chain combines TRBV10-1 with TRBJ1-1; D not certain. Germline V CDR1 and CDR2: WNHNN, SYGVQD (reference sequence). The CDR3 is made up of 15 amino acids. V gave up 0 bases and J gave up 1 base, with 9 bases separating them. CDR3 in amino acids: CASSESEGANTEAFF. In DNA form, the CDR3 reads TGCGCCAGCAGTGAGTCAGAGGGAGCGAACACTGAAGCTTTCTTT.

The rearrangement joins TRBV15 to TRBJ2-1; TRBD2 aligns across 7 bases. Germline CDR1 is LNHNV and CDR2 is YYDKDF (reference sequence). The CDR3 sequence is 14 residues long. Trimming cost V 9 bases and J 9 bases; bases outside gene matches: 14. CDR3 loop: CATSYMGGLGEQFF. CDR3 coding DNA: TGTGCCACGAGCTACATGGGGGGGTTGGGTGAGCAGTTCTTC. The variable domain in full, completed from reference TRBV15 and TRBJ2-1, reads DAMVIQNPRYQVTQFGKPVTLSCSQTLNHNVMYWYQQKSSQAPKLLFHYYDKDFNNEADTPDNFQSRRPNTSFCFLDIRSPGLGDTAMYLCATSYMGGLGEQFFGPGTRLTVL.

This rearrangement joins TRBV5-4 to TRBJ1-2; no definite D call. Germline assignment: CDR1 SGHNT and CDR2 YYREEE (reference sequence). V gave up 0 bases and J gave up 1 base, with 13 bases separating them. CDR3 length equals 16 residues. DNA for the CDR3: TGTGCCAGCAGCTTGGGATTTAGAGCTATTAACTATGGCTACACCTTC. As protein: CASSLGFRAINYGYTF.